Below are 26 T cell receptor beta chains sequenced from a single sample in a study of blood T cell repertoires in COVID-19. Sequenced by immunoSEQ multiplex PCR; TCRdb stores in-frame clones only, minus some. The repertoire holds fewer than 70,000 clones, with around 84% as singletons. Material: peripheral blood. Receptor source: a human donor in a cohort sampled during active COVID-19.

The genes are TRBV9 and TRBJ1-6, with D tentatively TRBD1 (5 bases). Germline V CDR1 and CDR2: SGDLS, YYNGEE. Trimming pared 0 bases from V and 9 bases from J, leaving 13 bases between. This CDR3 region has 15 residues. CDR3 bases: TGTGCCAGCAGCGTAGTTGGGGACTGGGGTTCACCCCTCCACTTT. Amino acid sequence: CASSVVGDWGSPLHF.

CDR3 DNA sequence: TGTGCCAGCAGCAGGGGGTGGGGCGGCGAGCAGTACTTC. It specifies CASSRGWGGEQYF. V and J are TRBV7-9 and TRBJ2-7, with D perhaps matching TRBD1 (6 bases). V was cut by 5 bases and J by 6 bases, with 14 bases left in between. Germline V lookup: CDR1 SEHNR, CDR2 FQNEAQ (reference sequence). There are 13 residues in the CDR3.

This clone has only one observation. The chain has TRBV11-2 and TRBJ1-3, with 7 bases that match TRBD1. The V segment lost 5 bases and the J segment 0 bases; nucleotides outside the gene matches: 10. CDR1 and CDR2 from the germline V gene are SGHAT and FQNNGV. This CDR3 region has 17 residues. CDR3 protein: CASSRIRQGHSGNTIYF. CDR3 nucleotide sequence: TGTGCCAGCAGCCGAATTCGACAGGGCCACTCTGGAAACACCATATATTTT.

The gene calls are TRBV2 and TRBJ2-3, with 9 positions matching TRBD1. The junction had 6 bases not matched to a gene; V was cut back by 6 bases and J by 5 bases. The V gene's germline CDR1 is SNHLY and CDR2 FYNNEI. This CDR3 spans 14 amino acids. Here the CDR3 DNA reads TGTGCCAGCAGGAACAGGGGGCTTGTAGATACGCAGTATTTT. It translates to CASRNRGLVDTQYF.

The chain recombines TRBV5-6 with TRBJ1-2; 8 bases are shared with TRBD1. V gave up 0 bases and J gave up 7 bases; unmatched junction bases: 5. This CDR3 spans 14 amino acids. The germline V gene encodes CDR1 SGHDT and CDR2 YYEEEE. The CDR3 loop reads CASSLGVDRAGYTF. CDR3 nucleotide sequence: TGTGCCAGCAGCTTGGGGGTGGACAGGGCTGGCTACACCTTC. The full variable domain, completed using reference TRBV5-6 and TRBJ1-2, is DAGVTQSPTHLIKTRGQQVTLRCSPKSGHDTVSWYQQALGQGPQFIFQYYEEEERQRGNFPDRFSGHQFPNYSSELNVNALLLGDSALYLCASSLGVDRAGYTFGSGTRLTVV.

As concerns this clone: Other DNA sequences from this sample encode an identical CDR3 as well. This rearrangement joins TRBV24-1 to TRBJ1-5, with D hard to call. Trimming took off 5 bases at V and 3 bases at J, with 7 bases between the two ends. The CDR3 has 13 amino acids. Germline CDR1 and CDR2: KGHDR and SFDVKD. The CDR3 here is CATSGGNNQPQHF. CDR3 bases: TGTGCCACCAGTGGAGGCAACAATCAGCCCCAGCATTTT.

The chain uses TRBV6-5 and TRBJ2-7; D gene ambiguous. The CDR3 has 16 residues. Germline assignment: CDR1 MNHEY and CDR2 SVGAGI. The V end was cut by 0 bases, the J end by 0 bases, with 12 bases between. CDR3 region: CASSYSAPRDSYEQYF. CDR3 coding DNA: TGTGCCAGCAGTTACTCGGCTCCTAGAGACTCCTACGAGCAGTACTTC.

The J gene is TRBJ2-3, the V gene TRBV4-2, with a tentative D call TRBD2 (6 bases). V lost 2 bases, J lost 5 bases, and 20 bases lay in between. This CDR3 spans 17 amino acids. Germline V gene lookup returns CDR1 LGHNA and CDR2 YNFKEQ. CDR3: CASSQPPGLKQVDTQYF. The CDR3 nucleotides are TGTGCCAGCAGCCAACCTCCGGGACTTAAACAAGTAGATACGCAGTATTTT.

CDR3 region: CASSGIQGSYEQYF. The DNA of the CDR3 is TGTGCCAGCAGTGGCATACAGGGATCCTACGAGCAGTACTTC. This chain links TRBV28 with TRBJ2-7; weak D call: TRBD1 (6 bases). Germline assignment: CDR1 MDHEN and CDR2 SYDVKM. The ends were cut back, 5 bases at V and 1 base at J, with 12 bases in the middle. The CDR3 runs to 14 residues.

The chain joins TRBV7-2 to TRBJ2-3; the match to TRBD2 covers 9 bases. Germline-derived CDR1 and CDR2 are SGHTA and FQGNSA. V gave up 3 bases and J gave up 9 bases; unmatched junction bases: 13. The CDR3 sequence is 16 residues long. CDR3 sequence: CASSFPTSGSVRTQYF. The CDR3 DNA sequence: TGTGCCAGCAGCTTCCCGACTAGCGGCTCCGTAAGAACGCAGTATTTT.

V usage is TRBV15 and J usage is TRBJ1-2; TRBD1 agrees at 9 bases. Germline V gene data show CDR1 as LNHNV and CDR2 as YYDKDF (reference sequence). The V and J ends lost 3 bases and 5 bases, in that order; junction bases with no gene match: 13. The CDR3 covers 17 residues. Here the CDR3 reads CATSSSTTGGAMYGYTF. CDR3 DNA sequence: TGTGCCACCAGCAGCTCCACCACAGGGGGCGCGATGTATGGCTACACCTTC.

The chain employs TRBV2 and TRBJ2-7; D not certain. Germline CDR1 reads SNHLY; CDR2 reads FYNNEI. The length of the CDR3 is 12 residues. V lost 7 bases and J lost 1, with 8 bases in between. CDR3 region: CASKDLSYEQYF. Here the CDR3 DNA reads TGTGCCAGCAAAGACTTATCCTACGAGCAGTACTTC.

The chain joins TRBV28 to TRBJ1-1; D remains unclear. Trimming cost V 3 bases and J 4 bases, with 12 bases left between them. Germline loops: CDR1 MDHEN, CDR2 SYDVKM. This CDR3 is 14 amino acids long. The CDR3 loop reads CASSFQAALTEAFF. CDR3 nucleotides: TGTGCCAGCAGTTTCCAAGCGGCACTCACTGAAGCTTTCTTT.

V and J are TRBV5-4 and TRBJ2-3; 7 bases agree with TRBD1. The germline gives CDR1 SGHNT, CDR2 YYREEE (reference sequence). The CDR3 consists of 16 residues. V trimming: 0 bases; J trimming: 0 bases; junction bases outside the gene matches: 4. The CDR3 nucleotides read TGTGCCAGCAGCTTGGGAGGGGGCTCAAGCACAGATACGCAGTATTTT. Encoded protein: CASSLGGGSSTDTQYF.

The chain has TRBV6-5 and TRBJ1-1, with D unresolved. CDR3 size: 13 residues. V lost 0 bases to trimming and J lost 7 bases, with 9 bases between them. Germline loops: CDR1 MNHEY, CDR2 SVGAGI. As DNA, the CDR3 is TGTGCCAGCAGTTACTCGTTCCGTAATGAAGCTTTCTTT. Encoded protein: CASSYSFRNEAFF.

The CDR3 coding sequence is TGTGCCAGCAGTCGGGGGGACACTGAAGCTTTCTTT. It specifies CASSRGDTEAFF. The chain has TRBV27 and TRBJ1-1, with a weak D call TRBD1 (5 bases). The CDR3 covers 12 residues. Trimming left V 5 bases short and J 3 bases short, with 7 bases between. The germline CDR1 and CDR2 sequences are MNHEY and SMNVEV (reference sequence).

The chain employs TRBV4-1 and TRBJ2-5, with 7 bases that match TRBD1. The CDR3 loop spans 16 amino acids. In germline, CDR1 is MGHRA, CDR2 YSYEKL. V shed 4 bases and J 0 bases; nucleotides not matched to a gene: 8. DNA for the CDR3: TGCGCCAGCAGCCTTGGCCACGGGACAGACCAAGAGACCCAGTACTTC. Its protein is CASSLGHGTDQETQYF.

The chain couples TRBV6-7 to TRBJ2-3; 13 bases agree with TRBD2. TRBV6-7 is known as an ORF, though its function is uncertain. With V trimmed by 5 bases and J by 2 bases, 13 bases remained unmatched. CDR3 size: 19 residues. In DNA form, the CDR3 reads TGTGCCAGCAGTCTTAGGACTAGCGGGGGCTGGATAGCCACAGATACGCAGTATTTT. The encoded protein is CASSLRTSGGWIATDTQYF.

This chain uses TRBV11-2 with TRBJ2-5; 7 bases map to TRBD1. J lost 3 bases, V lost 4 bases, and 2 bases had no gene match. The CDR3 has 13 residues. Germline V gives CDR1 SGHAT, CDR2 FQNNGV. The CDR3: CASSSQGEETQYF. The CDR3 DNA reads TGTGCCAGCAGCTCTCAGGGGGAAGAGACCCAGTACTTC.

This chain connects TRBV4-1 to TRBJ2-7; a possible D gene is TRBD2 (5 bases). The germline gives CDR1 MGHRA, CDR2 YSYEKL. The CDR3 has 16 amino acids. Between the trimmed V and J ends, which lost 2 bases and 3 bases, there was a span of 17 bases. The CDR3 DNA is TGCGCCAGCAGCCAATACGACACGGGGATGGGCTACGAGCAGTACTTC. Its protein product is CASSQYDTGMGYEQYF.

The chain has TRBV6-5 and TRBJ2-2; 7 bases are a match to TRBD2. Trimming cost V 5 bases and J 2 bases; bases outside gene matches: 2. The length of the CDR3 is 14 residues. Germline-derived CDR1 and CDR2 are MNHEY and SVGAGI. The CDR3 loop is CASSSGANTGELFF. CDR3 DNA sequence: TGTGCCAGCAGTAGCGGGGCTAACACCGGGGAGCTGTTTTTT.

The rearrangement joins TRBV28 to TRBJ1-5; D not resolved. The CDR3 is 15 amino acids. Germline V CDR1 and CDR2: MDHEN, SYDVKM. The V and J ends lost 5 bases and 0 bases respectively, with 11 bases between them. The CDR3 DNA reads TGTGCCAGCAGTCCGCGGATTTATAGCAATCAGCCCCAGCATTTT. This sequence encodes CASSPRIYSNQPQHF. The full variable domain, completed using reference TRBV28 and TRBJ1-5, is DVKVTQSSRYLVKRTGEKVFLECVQDMDHENMFWYRQDPGLGLRLIYFSYDVKMKEKGDIPEGYSVSREKKERFSLILESASTNQTSMYLCASSPRIYSNQPQHFGDGTRLSIL.

The J gene is TRBJ1-2, the V gene TRBV19, with 10 bases lining up with TRBD1. The CDR3 is 14 residues long. The V gene end was trimmed by 8 bases and the J gene end by 6 bases; junction bases not matched to a gene: 9. Germline V gene sequence: CDR1 LNHDA, CDR2 SQIVND (reference sequence). Written as DNA, the CDR3 is TGTGCCAGTTCCCCCGGGACAGGGGTAAATGGCTACACCTTC. Protein: CASSPGTGVNGYTF.

This rearrangement joins TRBV27 to TRBJ2-1; tentatively, D is TRBD2 (5 bases). Germline lookup yields CDR1 MNHEY and CDR2 SMNVEV (reference sequence). The CDR3 loop spans 14 amino acids. The V gene lost 5 bases and the J gene lost 4 bases, with 12 bases spanning the gap. CDR3 sequence reads: CASSIRTGYNEQFF. The CDR3 bases are TGTGCCAGCAGTATCCGGACTGGGTACAATGAGCAGTTCTTC.

The V call is TRBV14, the J call TRBJ1-5, with 7 bases aligning to TRBD1. This CDR3 contains 13 residues. Germline assignment: CDR1 SGHDN and CDR2 FVKESK. V lost 2 bases, J lost 6 bases, and 1 base stayed unmatched. For the CDR3, the DNA is TGTGCCAGCAGCCAACAGGGGGGTCAGCCCCAGCATTTT. It encodes CASSQQGGQPQHF.

This clone is a singleton in its sample. This chain connects TRBV5-4 to TRBJ1-1, with 7 positions matching TRBD1. The CDR3 covers 14 residues. V was clipped by 2 bases and J by 1 base; unmatched bases: 2. Germline CDR1 SGHNT, CDR2 YYREEE (reference sequence). The CDR3 nucleotides are TGTGCCAGCAGCTTAGGGACAGAGAACACTGAAGCTTTCTTT. Its protein is CASSLGTENTEAFF.